This entry is about one TCR beta chain. As yet, its antigen is unknown. This sample was taken from a study of human T cells and chemical hapten exposure. Study-level results: Sensitizing with DPC caused no change in TCRs above 1 in 1000 frequency.

For the library, individual cDNA molecules each received unique molecular identifiers. TCRdb recomputed calls from the RACE reads with MiXCR, one row per CDR3 protein. The sample gives roughly 82,000 distinct CDR3 sequences, approximately 10% of which show up once; 3.5% is in the top ten. Time point meaning: patch test 1, 2 weeks after DPC sensitization. Treatment defined: therapeutic diphenylcyclopropenone sensitization with weekly scalp DPC. CDR3 size: 15 residues. Trimming stripped 1 base from V and 2 bases from J, with 9 bases between. Germline loops: CDR1 LGHDT, CDR2 YNNKEL (reference sequence). The receptor was isolated from a woman in her fifties or sixties with alopecia areata. Some clones in this sample may be carry-over from other donors' samples. The sample was whole blood, taken in connection with sensitization to the hapten diphenylcyclopropenone (DPC). The V and J genes are TRBV3-1 and TRBJ1-5; TRBD1 might be the D (5 bases). The CDR3: CASSQAGPRNQPQHF. The CDR3 region has the DNA TGTGCCAGCAGCCAAGCGGGGCCCCGCAATCAGCCCCAGCATTTT.